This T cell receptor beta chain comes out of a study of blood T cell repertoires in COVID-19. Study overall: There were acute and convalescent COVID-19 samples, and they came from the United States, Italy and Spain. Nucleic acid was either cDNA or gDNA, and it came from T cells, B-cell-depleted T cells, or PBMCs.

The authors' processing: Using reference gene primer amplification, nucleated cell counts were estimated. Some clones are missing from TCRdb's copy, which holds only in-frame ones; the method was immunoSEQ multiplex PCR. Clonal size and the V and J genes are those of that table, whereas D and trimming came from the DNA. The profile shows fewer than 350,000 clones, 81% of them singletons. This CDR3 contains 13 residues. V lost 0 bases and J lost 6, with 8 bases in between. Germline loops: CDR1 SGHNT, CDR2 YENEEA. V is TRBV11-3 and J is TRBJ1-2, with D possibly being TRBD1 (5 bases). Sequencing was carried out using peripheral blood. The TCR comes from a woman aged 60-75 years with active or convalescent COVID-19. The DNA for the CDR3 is TGTGCCAGCAGCTTAGACAGGGATCATGGCTACACCTTC. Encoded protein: CASSLDRDHGYTF.